This T cell receptor beta chain emerged from a study of shared clonotypes between healthy human individuals. Study conclusions and caveats: Only blood was sampled, and tissue TCR repertoires likely differ from blood ones.

Only CD45RO-negative cells positively selected for CCR7 counted as naive CD8 cells, so terminally differentiated effector memory CD45RA+ cells were excluded. Deep was the level used in running the assay. As originally analysed: Junction-only sequences without quality scores were provided by ImmunoSEQ, so filtering was different. Assay: immunoSEQ multiplex PCR; the TCRdb copy retains only in-frame clones and omits some. V, J and clone size are those of that table, while D and trimming were read from the DNA. The table shows around 1.9 million clones, with just over 90% occurring only once. Germline V CDR1 and CDR2: MNHEY, SMNVEV (reference sequence). Trimming took 2 bases from V and 0 from J, leaving 7 bases between them. The CDR3 has 14 amino acids. A remark on this clone: Antigen unknown.

The sample consisted of naive CD8+ T cells from PBMCs. The source is a man aged 18 to 29 in good health. Some clones in this sample may be carry-over from other donors' samples. The chain recombines TRBV27 with TRBJ1-2; D not certain. CDR3 sequence reads: CASSLGSPNYGYTF. The CDR3 nucleotides are TGTGCCAGCAGTTTAGGCAGCCCTAACTATGGCTACACCTTC.